These 21 T cell receptor beta chains came from one sample sequenced in a study of shared clonotypes between healthy human individuals. Using immunoSEQ multiplex PCR, the repertoire was profiled, and TCRdb retains in-frame clones only, with some absent. The repertoire consists of 950,000 to 1,300,000 clones, with roughly 75% occurring once and the leading ten covering roughly 1.5%. The sample was memory CD4+ T cells sorted from blood. Noted subset: CD45RA-negative fraction. The receptors shown here come from a man younger than 30 in good health.

This chain connects TRBV5-1 to TRBJ2-7, with 9 bases matching TRBD1. The CDR3 is 16 residues long. Germline assignment: CDR1 SGHRS and CDR2 YFSETQ. J was trimmed by 3 bases and V by 3 bases; bases with no gene match: 10. CDR3 coding DNA: TGCGCCAGCAGCTCTCGCCGGGACAGGGCCATCTACGAGCAGTACTTC. It specifies CASSSRRDRAIYEQYF.

V usage is TRBV10-3 and J usage is TRBJ1-5; no clear D. The ends were cut back, 0 bases at V and 2 bases at J, with 11 bases in the middle. CDR1 ENHRY and CDR2 SYGVKD come from the germline V gene. CDR3 length equals 16 residues. CDR3 residues: CAISESRTGGNQPQHF. In DNA, the CDR3 is TGTGCCATCAGTGAGTCGAGAACCGGCGGCAATCAGCCCCAGCATTTT.

V gene TRBV6-4 combines with J gene TRBJ1-2; D remains ambiguous. CDR1 and CDR2 (germline): MRHNA, SNTAGT. The CDR3 runs 11 residues. V was trimmed by 4 bases and J by 6 bases, leaving 6 bases between them. CDR3 loop: CASSGGNGYTF. The CDR3 bases are TGTGCCAGCAGTGGAGGGAATGGCTACACCTTC.

The V and J genes are TRBV30 and TRBJ2-7; D is possibly TRBD1 (8 bases). The length of the CDR3 is 13 residues. Germline CDR1 GTSNPN, CDR2 SVGIG (reference sequence). The ends were cut back, 0 bases at V and 4 bases at J, with 10 bases in the middle. The CDR3 DNA sequence: TGTGCCTGGAGTGTACAGGGGGGGTACGAGCAGTACTTC. This codes for CAWSVQGGYEQYF.

The CDR3 DNA sequence: TGTGCCAGCAGTCGAGACTCCAGACAGAGCGGTACCCAGTACTTC. Amino acid sequence: CASSRDSRQSGTQYF. V usage is TRBV28 and J usage is TRBJ2-5, with D possibly called TRBD1 or TRBD2 (5 bases each). The CDR3 is 15 amino acids. Deletions cut 5 bases from V and 8 bases from J, with 21 bases between. Germline V gives CDR1 MDHEN, CDR2 SYDVKM.

This clone has more than one count but fewer than ten. V and J are TRBV6-5 and TRBJ2-3; no clear D. With 11 bases removed from V and 0 bases from J, the gap between germline ends came to 12 bases. The CDR3 is 13 residues long. Germline lookup yields CDR1 MNHEY and CDR2 SVGAGI. The CDR3 reads CARAYPSTDTQYF. CDR3 nucleotide sequence: TGTGCCCGGGCGTATCCAAGCACAGATACGCAGTATTTT.

In its sample, this clone was seen a few times. The chain combines TRBV30 with TRBJ1-2, with D perhaps matching TRBD1 (6 bases). Trimming left V 0 bases short and J 8 bases short, with 22 bases between. Germline lookup yields CDR1 GTSNPN and CDR2 SVGIG (reference sequence). CDR3 length: 16 amino acids. Here the CDR3 reads CAWSVSDRSFDGGYTF. The CDR3 DNA reads TGTGCCTGGAGTGTCTCGGACAGATCCTTTGACGGGGGCTACACCTTC.

This clone has at least ten counts. The V gene is TRBV5-1, the J gene TRBJ2-2; D is unresolved. CDR3 length: 18 amino acids. Deletions cut 7 bases from V and 3 bases from J, with 25 bases between. Germline-derived CDR1 and CDR2 are SGHRS and YFSETQ. The CDR3 DNA reads TGCGCCAGCCAACCCCGACCGGTCCCATCCGATTACACCGGGGAGCTGTTTTTT. Its protein product is CASQPRPVPSDYTGELFF.

The V gene is TRBV7-8, the J gene TRBJ2-5; D is uncertain. Trimming removed 7 bases at V and 4 bases at J, with 13 bases between. Germline CDR1 SGHVS, CDR2 FQNEAQ. This CDR3 spans 13 amino acids. CDR3 protein: CASTPSGSETQYF. In nucleotides, the CDR3 is TGTGCCAGCACCCCCTCCGGTTCAGAGACCCAGTACTTC.

This clone was seen a single time. This chain joins TRBV10-3 and TRBJ2-3, with D perhaps matching TRBD2 (5 bases). Looked up from germline, CDR1 is ENHRY and CDR2 is SYGVKD. The CDR3 is 14 amino acids. The V gene lost 0 bases and the J gene lost 4 bases, with 8 bases spanning the gap. The CDR3 region is CAISESGRADTQYF. In DNA, the CDR3 is TGTGCCATCAGTGAGTCGGGGAGAGCAGATACGCAGTATTTT.

The genes are TRBV18 and TRBJ2-7, with D uncertain. Trimming shortened V by 0 bases and J by 0 bases, and 6 bases separated the two germline ends. The CDR3 is 14 amino acids. Germline V gene sequence: CDR1 KGHSH, CDR2 LQKENI. In nucleotides, the CDR3 is TGTGCCAGCTCACCACCGGCCAACTCCTACGAGCAGTACTTC. This codes for CASSPPANSYEQYF.

This clone was counted between two and nine times. The V and J genes are TRBV2 and TRBJ2-7, with TRBD1 matching over 7 bases. This CDR3 is built from 14 residues. V was clipped by 5 bases and J by 7 bases; unmatched bases: 11. Germline CDR1 SNHLY, CDR2 FYNNEI. CDR3 sequence: CASSNFEGAGEQYF. In DNA, the CDR3 is TGTGCCAGCAGTAACTTCGAGGGGGCAGGGGAGCAGTACTTC. The full variable domain, rest sourced from reference TRBV2 and TRBJ2-7, is EPEVTQTPSHQVTQMGQEVILRCVPISNHLYFYWYRQILGQKVEFLVSFYNNEISEKSEIFDDQFSVERPDGSNFTLKIRSTKLEDSAMYFCASSNFEGAGEQYFGPGTRLTVT.

This clone was found once. The chain has TRBV7-6 and TRBJ1-2; D may be TRBD1 (6 bases). Germline V lookup: CDR1 SGHVS, CDR2 FNYEAQ. The CDR3 is 13 residues long. Trimming took off 5 bases at V and 4 bases at J, with 11 bases between the two ends. The CDR3 here is CASSKQGGYGYTF. The CDR3 DNA follows: TGTGCCAGCAGCAAACAGGGAGGCTATGGCTACACCTTC.

In its sample, this clone was seen once. The genes are TRBV4-2 and TRBJ1-4, with TRBD1 matching 8 bases. Trimming at V came to 0 bases and at J to 5 bases, leaving 5 bases not matched to a gene. Germline V lookup: CDR1 LGHNA, CDR2 YNFKEQ. This CDR3 is 16 amino acids long. DNA for the CDR3: TGTGCCAGCAGCCAAGATATAGGACAGGGAAATGAAAAACTGTTTTTT. Amino acid sequence: CASSQDIGQGNEKLFF.

The chain couples TRBV2 to TRBJ1-2; the match to TRBD1 covers 7 bases. V was pared by 5 bases and J by 2 bases, with 5 bases of the junction left unmatched. The CDR3 sequence is 14 residues long. Germline V gives CDR1 SNHLY, CDR2 FYNNEI. Here the CDR3 DNA reads TGTGCCAGCAGTCCGACAGGGTTAAACTATGGCTACACCTTC. Translated, it gives CASSPTGLNYGYTF.

This clone has just one count. The rearrangement links TRBV5-1 to TRBJ2-5; D gene unclear. The CDR3 contains 15 residues. The V end lost 1 base, the J end lost 2 bases, and 12 bases lay between the germline ends. The V gene's germline CDR1 is SGHRS and CDR2 YFSETQ. Here the CDR3 reads CASSLLGLDQETQYF. The CDR3 DNA sequence: TGCGCCAGCAGCTTGTTGGGGTTGGATCAAGAGACCCAGTACTTC. The variable domain in full, with the rest retrieved from reference TRBV5-1 and TRBJ2-5, is KAGVTQTPRYLIKTRGQQVTLSCSPISGHRSVSWYQQTPGQGLQFLFEYFSETQRNKGNFPGRFSGRQFSNSRSEMNVSTLELGDSALYLCASSLLGLDQETQYFGPGTRLLVL.

Ten or more counts support this clone. The chain carries TRBV6-1 and TRBJ2-1; tentatively, D is TRBD1 (5 bases). Germline CDR1 and CDR2: MNHNS and SASEGT. The CDR3 length is 15 residues. The V end was cut by 4 bases, the J end by 1 base, with 11 bases between. The CDR3 here is CASSVAGISYNEQFF. The CDR3 coding sequence is TGTGCCAGCAGTGTCGCAGGGATATCCTACAATGAGCAGTTCTTC.

The rearrangement links TRBV2 to TRBJ2-7, with D possibly being TRBD2 (6 bases). The germline V gene encodes CDR1 SNHLY and CDR2 FYNNEI. The V gene lost 4 bases and the J gene lost 3 bases, with 13 bases spanning the gap. The CDR3 is 14 residues long. The chain's CDR3 is CASSGIAASYEQYF. In DNA form, the CDR3 reads TGTGCCAGCAGTGGGATAGCGGCGAGCTACGAGCAGTACTTC.

Ten or more counts support this clone. Within the sample, other DNA sequences also encode this same CDR3. This chain connects TRBV28 to TRBJ2-5, with D hard to call. Trimming removed 3 bases from V and 4 bases from J, with 3 bases in between. The germline V gene has CDR1 MDHEN and CDR2 SYDVKM. This CDR3 is 11 amino acids long. The CDR3: CASSFRETQYF. The CDR3 DNA sequence: TGTGCCAGCAGTTTTAGAGAGACCCAGTACTTC.

This clone was counted once. The chain couples TRBV6-1 to TRBJ1-6; no definite D call. Germline-derived CDR1 and CDR2 are MNHNS and SASEGT. V lost 9 bases and J lost 0, with 12 bases in between. This CDR3 region has 15 residues. The CDR3 DNA follows: TGTGCCAGTTCGGGGAGGAGCTCCTATAATTCACCCCTCCACTTT. It codes for CASSGRSSYNSPLHF.

This clone was recorded a few times. The J gene is TRBJ2-5, the V gene TRBV5-4; a possible D gene is TRBD1 (7 bases). Per germline, CDR1 SGHNT and CDR2 YYREEE (reference sequence). The CDR3 consists of 14 residues. With 3 bases removed from V and 4 bases from J, the gap between germline ends came to 13 bases. The CDR3: CASSWGDRRETQYF. The CDR3 nucleotides read TGTGCCAGCAGCTGGGGGGACAGAAGAGAGACCCAGTACTTC.